A selection of T cell receptor beta chains follows, all from one sample in a study of cytomegalovirus exposure and HLA in healthy donors. TCRdb's table, derived via immunoSEQ multiplex PCR, lists solely in-frame clones and lacks some. The sample contains about 170,000 clones, 73% of which appear only once. Material: PBMCs. These receptors were collected from a woman between 18 and 29 years old in good health and CMV-seropositive. The CDR3 runs from the conserved cysteine through the conserved F or W. A D gene is named only where the DNA matches it firmly. Clone size appears in some rows only: once, few, many, or a class for an expanded clone.

D gene	V gene	clone size	J gene	CDR3 protein	CDR3 DNA
TRBD1	TRBV6-6	once	TRBJ2-5	CASSTGTGQETQYF	TGTGCCAGCAGCACCGGGACAGGGCAAGAGACCCAGTACTTC
TRBD1	TRBV7-2	NA	TRBJ2-7	CASRREQGTYEQYF	TGTGCCAGCAGACGGGAACAGGGGACCTACGAGCAGTACTTC
TRBD1	TRBV27	NA	TRBJ1-1	CASSETGGGTEAFF	TGTGCCAGCAGTGAAACAGGGGGCGGCACTGAAGCTTTCTTT
NA	TRBV7-2	NA	TRBJ1-2	CASSADRPYGYTF	TGTGCCAGCAGCGCTGACAGGCCCTATGGCTACACCTTC
TRBD1	TRBV6-4	few	TRBJ1-1	CASSVQGGTEAFF	TGTGCCAGCAGTGTACAGGGGGGTACTGAAGCTTTCTTT
TRBD2	TRBV18	NA	TRBJ2-7	CASSSSSIAGGPYEQYF	TGTGCCAGCTCTTCGTCTTCGATAGCGGGGGGCCCCTACGAGCAGTACTTC
TRBD1	TRBV2	NA	TRBJ1-2	CATERSGTGDGYTF	TGTGCCACCGAGCGATCCGGGACAGGGGATGGCTACACCTTC
TRBD2	TRBV5-1	few	TRBJ2-1	CASSSLAGWSNEQFF	TGCGCCAGCAGCTCTCTAGCGGGGTGGTCCAATGAGCAGTTCTTC
NA	TRBV27	few	TRBJ1-2	CASSFQQGRVDGYTF	TGTGCCAGCAGTTTCCAACAGGGACGGGTTGATGGCTACACCTTC
TRBD1	TRBV6-5	NA	TRBJ2-1	CASSYGGTGNEQFF	TGTGCCAGCAGTTACGGGGGGACAGGTAATGAGCAGTTCTTC
TRBD2	TRBV27	NA	TRBJ2-1	CASTRSGATSYNEQFF	TGTGCCAGCACCCGTAGCGGGGCTACCTCCTACAATGAGCAGTTCTTC
NA	TRBV28	NA	TRBJ2-7	CASTLAGVGAYEQYF	TGTGCCAGCACCCTCGCCGGGGTGGGAGCCTACGAGCAGTACTTC
NA	TRBV27	NA	TRBJ2-2	CASVKGGGSVPSYTGELFF	TGTGCCAGCGTCAAAGGGGGGGGGTCGGTCCCTAGCTACACCGGGGAGCTGTTTTTT
NA	TRBV21-1	NA	TRBJ2-7	CASSVRPGQGMNEQYF	TGTGCCAGCAGCGTAAGGCCGGGACAGGGCATGAACGAGCAGTACTTC
NA	TRBV27	NA	TRBJ1-6	CASSFSVYNSPLHF	TGTGCCAGCAGTTTCTCCGTTTATAATTCACCCCTCCACTTT
NA	TRBV6-5	NA	TRBJ1-1	CASSRTLNTEALF	TGTGCCAGCAGCCGGACTTTGAACACTGAAGCTCTCTTT
TRBD1	TRBV30	NA	TRBJ1-2	CAWSRTGGGFEGYTF	TGTGCCTGGAGTCGGACAGGGGGCGGTTTTGAGGGCTACACCTTC
TRBD1	TRBV30	NA	TRBJ1-5	CAWGYRDSIHQPQHF	TGTGCCTGGGGATACCGGGACAGTATTCATCAGCCCCAGCATTTT
TRBD1	TRBV19	NA	TRBJ1-5	CASSIEGQGFDQPQHF	TGTGCCAGTAGTATAGAGGGACAGGGCTTTGATCAGCCCCAGCATTTT
NA	TRBV11-2	NA	TRBJ2-3	CASSYGLSRGDTQYF	TGTGCCAGCAGCTACGGACTTTCAAGAGGGGATACGCAGTATTTT
NA	TRBV27	NA	TRBJ1-2	CASSLKPGVYGYTF	TGTGCCAGCAGTTTAAAGCCTGGAGTCTATGGCTACACCTTC
NA	TRBV7-9	NA	TRBJ2-7	CASRAGGGYYEQYF	TGTGCCAGCAGGGCGGGTGGGGGCTACTACGAGCAGTACTTC
TRBD1	TRBV6-5	NA	TRBJ1-1	CASSYSDRGFEAFF	TGTGCCAGCAGTTACTCGGACAGGGGATTTGAAGCTTTCTTT
NA	TRBV30	NA	TRBJ2-6	CAWSEAGANVLTF	TGTGCCTGGTCCGAAGCGGGGGCCAACGTCCTGACTTTC
NA	TRBV30	NA	TRBJ2-5	CAWSWGRRETQYF	TGTGCCTGGAGTTGGGGGCGTAGGGAGACCCAGTACTTC
NA	TRBV18	NA	TRBJ1-2	CASSTGKGGYTF	TGTGCCAGCTCAACAGGGAAAGGAGGCTACACCTTC
NA	TRBV4-1	once	TRBJ1-6	CASSQDHREAGNSPLHF	TGCGCCAGCAGCCAAGACCACAGGGAAGCTGGTAATTCACCCCTCCACTTT